This T cell receptor (beta chain) was captured in a study of T cells in Graves' hyperthyroidism and ophthalmopathy. Points from the study as a whole: Also found in blood were most expanded thyroid clonotypes above 0.001.

This clonotype occurred many times. Its matching antigen is unknown. The ends lost 10 bases at V and 9 bases at J; junction bases unmatched: 10. Germline CDR1 reads SNHLY; CDR2 reads FYNNEI. The CDR3 runs to 14 residues. Amplification yielded TCR beta CDR3 regions, with RNA transcripts as the source. HTBI primers were employed in a first-round RT-PCR of the TCR CDR3. TCRdb fed the multiplex PCR reads into MiXCR, producing one record per CDR3 protein. The sample contains roughly 380,000 distinct CDR3 sequences, about 13% of which appear only once. Participants, patients aged 18 to 65, had newly diagnosed hyperthyroidism with a duration under 2 months. Before ophthalmopathy appeared, progressors gave blood at initial hyperthyroidism diagnosis. Out of about 10 ml of fresh peripheral blood came the PBMCs.

The rearrangement uses TRBV2 and TRBJ2-2; 11 bases are a match to TRBD2. The sample taken for sequencing was blood. The receptor comes from a man aged 30 to 39 with Graves' hyperthyroidism that later progressed to Graves' ophthalmopathy. The chain's CDR3 is CAKSTSGEDRELFF. As DNA, the CDR3 is TGTGCCAAATCGACTAGCGGGGAGGACCGGGAGCTGTTTTTT.